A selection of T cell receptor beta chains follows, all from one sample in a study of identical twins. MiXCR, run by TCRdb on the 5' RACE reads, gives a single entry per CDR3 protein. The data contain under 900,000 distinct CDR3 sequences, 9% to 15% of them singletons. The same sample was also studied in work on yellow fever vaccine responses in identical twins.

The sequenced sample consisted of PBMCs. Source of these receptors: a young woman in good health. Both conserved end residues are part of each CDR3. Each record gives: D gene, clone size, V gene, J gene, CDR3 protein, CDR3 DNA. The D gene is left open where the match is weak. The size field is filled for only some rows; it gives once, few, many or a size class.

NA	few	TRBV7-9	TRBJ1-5	CASSLNGVQPQHF	TGTGCCAGCAGCTTAAATGGGGTTCAGCCCCAGCATTTT
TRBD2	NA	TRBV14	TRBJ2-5	CASSQDRREAKTQYF	TGTGCCAGCAGCCAAGATCGCCGGGAGGCGAAGACCCAGTACTTC
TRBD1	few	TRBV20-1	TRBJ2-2	CSATGQGPGELFF	TGCAGTGCCACAGGACAGGGACCAGGAGAGCTGTTTTTT
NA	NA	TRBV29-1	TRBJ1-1	CSVPLNTEVFF	TGCAGCGTCCCACTGAACACTGAAGTTTTCTTT
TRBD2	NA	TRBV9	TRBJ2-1	CASSEGLAYEQFF	TGTGCCAGCAGCGAAGGACTAGCCTATGAGCAGTTCTTC
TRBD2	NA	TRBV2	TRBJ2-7	CASFGGVPSGRDSYEQYF	TGTGCCAGCTTCGGGGGCGTGCCTAGCGGGAGGGACTCCTACGAGCAGTACTTC
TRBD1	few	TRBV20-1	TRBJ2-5	CSARGGAGTGKGETQYF	TGCAGTGCTAGAGGGGGGGCCGGGACAGGGAAGGGAGAGACCCAGTACTTC
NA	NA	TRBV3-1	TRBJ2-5	CASSPTVSQNQETQYF	TGTGCCAGCAGCCCAACGGTTTCACAGAACCAAGAGACCCAGTACTTC
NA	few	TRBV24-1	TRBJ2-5	CATSVGQLIQETQYF	TGTGCCACCAGTGTTGGACAGCTAATCCAAGAGACCCAGTACTTC
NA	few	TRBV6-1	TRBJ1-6	CASTPGLPLHF	TGTGCCAGCACTCCGGGGCTCCCCCTCCACTTT
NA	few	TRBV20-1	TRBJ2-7	CSARDTKGWPSSYEQYF	TGCAGTGCTAGAGATACCAAGGGATGGCCGAGCTCCTACGAGCAGTACTTC